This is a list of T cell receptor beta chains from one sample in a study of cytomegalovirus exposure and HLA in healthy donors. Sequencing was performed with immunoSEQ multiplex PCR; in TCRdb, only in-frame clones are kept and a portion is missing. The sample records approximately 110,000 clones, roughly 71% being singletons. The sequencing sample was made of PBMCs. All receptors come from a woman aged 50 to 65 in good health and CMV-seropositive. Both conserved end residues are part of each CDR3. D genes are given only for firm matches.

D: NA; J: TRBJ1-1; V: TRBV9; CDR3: CASSATGSNTEAFF
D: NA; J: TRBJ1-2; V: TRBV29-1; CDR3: CSVGGRLRVGYTF
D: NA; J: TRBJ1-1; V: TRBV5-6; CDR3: CASSLQGSLEAFF
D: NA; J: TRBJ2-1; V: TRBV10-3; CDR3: CAISVAGNEQFF
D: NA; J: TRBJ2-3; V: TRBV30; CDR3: CAWNLRDTQYF
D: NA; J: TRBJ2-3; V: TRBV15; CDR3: CATRETNIDTQYF
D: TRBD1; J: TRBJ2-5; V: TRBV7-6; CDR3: CASSTGQGAFLQETQYF
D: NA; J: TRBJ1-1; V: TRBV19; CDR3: CASSLQPNTEAFF
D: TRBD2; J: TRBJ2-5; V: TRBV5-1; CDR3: CASSLDSGGNQETQYF
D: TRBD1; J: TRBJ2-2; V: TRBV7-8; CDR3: CASTLDRVGAGELFF
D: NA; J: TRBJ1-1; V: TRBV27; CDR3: CASSYDRDTEAFF
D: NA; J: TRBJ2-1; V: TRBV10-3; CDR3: CAITLTTAYNEQFF
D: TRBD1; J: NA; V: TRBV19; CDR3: CASSMGQGSEQYF
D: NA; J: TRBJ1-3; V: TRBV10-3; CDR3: CAISDRTVQTGNTIYF
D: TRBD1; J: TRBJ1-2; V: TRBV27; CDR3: CASRTQGAMGGYTF
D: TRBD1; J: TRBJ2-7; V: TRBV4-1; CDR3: CASSPLTGDTYEQYF
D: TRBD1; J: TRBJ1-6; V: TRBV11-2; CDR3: CASSPGQGVSPLHF
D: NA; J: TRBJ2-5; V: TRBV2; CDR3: CASSERGMGETQYF
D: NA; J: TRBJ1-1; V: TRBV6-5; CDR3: CASSIRTADTEAFF
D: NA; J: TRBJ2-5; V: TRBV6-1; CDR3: CASSKTVQETQYF
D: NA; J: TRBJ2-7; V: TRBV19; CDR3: CASSSTSYEQYF
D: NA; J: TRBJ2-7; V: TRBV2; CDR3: CASSEGGYEQYF
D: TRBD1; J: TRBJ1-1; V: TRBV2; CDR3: CASTTMTGRSEAFF
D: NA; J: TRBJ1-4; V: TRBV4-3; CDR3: CASSQVRGIVGEKLFF
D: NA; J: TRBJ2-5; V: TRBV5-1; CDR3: CASNNLSLAETQYF
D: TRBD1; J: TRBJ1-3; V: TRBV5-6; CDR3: CASSLGTGRSGNTIYF
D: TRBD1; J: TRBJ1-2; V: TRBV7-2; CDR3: CASSLEGQGSFLYGYTF
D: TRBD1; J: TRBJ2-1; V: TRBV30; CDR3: CAWSVGTGGLILPSNEQFF
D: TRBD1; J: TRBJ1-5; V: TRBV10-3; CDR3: CAISESDREGQPQHF
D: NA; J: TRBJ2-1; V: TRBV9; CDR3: CASSVEGSPYNEQFF
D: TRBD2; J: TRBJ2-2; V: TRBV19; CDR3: CASSIGGGASSTGELFF
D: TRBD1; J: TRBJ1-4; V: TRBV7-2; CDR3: CASSLGQGSEKLFF
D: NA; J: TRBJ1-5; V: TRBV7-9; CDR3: CASSLEAGVQPQHF
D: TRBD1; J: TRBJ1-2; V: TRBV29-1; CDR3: CSAEDRDGYTF
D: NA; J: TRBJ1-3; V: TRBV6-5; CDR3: CASRINRDGNTIYF
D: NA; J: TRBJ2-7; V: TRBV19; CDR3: CASSTGTHSYEQYF
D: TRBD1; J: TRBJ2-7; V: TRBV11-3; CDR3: CASSLEKQGGIEQYF
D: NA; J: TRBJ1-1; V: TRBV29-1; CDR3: CSVGHHGNTEAFF
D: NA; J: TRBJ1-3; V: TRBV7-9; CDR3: CASSLDNRANTIYF
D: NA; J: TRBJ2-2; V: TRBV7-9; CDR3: CASSPSANTGELFF
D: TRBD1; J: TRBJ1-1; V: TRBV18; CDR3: CASSENRGRTEAFF
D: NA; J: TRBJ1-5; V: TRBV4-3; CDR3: CASSQDYGGDQPQHF